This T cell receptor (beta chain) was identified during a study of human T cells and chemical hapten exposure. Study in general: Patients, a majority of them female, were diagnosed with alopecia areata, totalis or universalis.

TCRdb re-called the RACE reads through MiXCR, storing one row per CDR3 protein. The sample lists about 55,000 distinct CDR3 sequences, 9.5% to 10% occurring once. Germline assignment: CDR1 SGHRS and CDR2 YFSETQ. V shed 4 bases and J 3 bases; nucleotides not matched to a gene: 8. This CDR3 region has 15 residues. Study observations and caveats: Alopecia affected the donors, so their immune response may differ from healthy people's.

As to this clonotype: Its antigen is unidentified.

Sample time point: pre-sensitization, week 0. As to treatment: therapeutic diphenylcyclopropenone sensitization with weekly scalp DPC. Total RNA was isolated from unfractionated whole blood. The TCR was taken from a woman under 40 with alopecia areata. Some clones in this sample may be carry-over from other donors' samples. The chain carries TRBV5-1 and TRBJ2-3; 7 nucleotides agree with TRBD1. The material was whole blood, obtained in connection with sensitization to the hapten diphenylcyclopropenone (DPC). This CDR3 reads CASSTQQGLTDTQYF. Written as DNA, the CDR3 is TGCGCCAGCAGCACACAACAGGGGTTAACAGATACGCAGTATTTT. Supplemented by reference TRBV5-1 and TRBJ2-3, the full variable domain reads KAGVTQTPRYLIKTRGQQVTLSCSPISGHRSVSWYQQTPGQGLQFLFEYFSETQRNKGNFPGRFSGRQFSNSRSEMNVSTLELGDSALYLCASSTQQGLTDTQYFGPGTRLTVL.